These T cell receptor beta chains were read from a single sample in a study of T cell responses to AZD1222 COVID-19 vaccine. TCRdb's copy holds only in-frame clones and misses some; the assay was immunoSEQ multiplex PCR. The data show around 180,000 clones, 80% to 90% seen once. Sequenced material: peripheral blood, taken on day 0 of AZD1222 vaccination. The receptors originated from an adult in good health. CDR3s include the opening cysteine and the closing phenylalanine or tryptophan. Fields, in order: V gene, D gene, J gene, clone size, CDR3 protein, CDR3 DNA. D genes are given only for firm matches. Clone size is shown for a subset of rows, as once, few, many or a class of expanded clone.

>TRBV2|TRBD1|TRBJ1-2|.
CAIPGQGRVRGYTF
TGTGCCATCCCGGGACAGGGAAGGGTTCGGGGCTACACCTTC
>TRBV15|TRBD1|TRBJ2-7|.
CATSTGQGETYEQYF
TGTGCCACCAGCACGGGACAGGGTGAAACCTACGAGCAGTACTTC
>TRBV27|TRBD1|TRBJ2-7|.
CASTPGQGAYEQYF
TGTGCCAGCACTCCGGGACAGGGGGCGTACGAGCAGTACTTC
>TRBV5-1|.|TRBJ2-7|.
CASSLPIVQSSPYEQYF
TGCGCCAGCAGCCTACCAATCGTGCAGTCCTCCCCCTACGAGCAGTACTTC
>TRBV2|TRBD1|TRBJ2-5|once
CAVRQGKETQYF
TGTGCCGTACGACAGGGGAAAGAGACCCAGTACTTC
>TRBV28|.|TRBJ1-5|.
CASRSGGPLNQPQHF
TGTGCCAGCAGGTCCGGGGGGCCCCTCAATCAGCCCCAGCATTTT
>TRBV9|.|TRBJ1-4|.
CASSVSRGLPNEKLFF
TGTGCCAGCAGCGTATCCAGGGGCCTCCCTAATGAAAAACTGTTTTTT
>TRBV6-5|.|TRBJ2-5|.
CASSRGGGGTQYF
TGTGCCAGCAGCAGGGGTGGTGGGGGGACCCAGTACTTC
>TRBV12-3/TRBV12-4|.|TRBJ2-5|.
CASSLGFETQYF
TGTGCCAGCAGTTTAGGATTCGAGACCCAGTACTTC
>TRBV7-9|.|TRBJ2-2|.
CASSLLRTDGGELFF
TGTGCCAGCAGCTTACTGCGGACAGACGGCGGGGAGCTGTTTTTT
>TRBV4-1|.|TRBJ1-3|.
CASSQVDSHSGNTIYF
TGCGCCAGCAGCCAAGTCGACAGCCACTCTGGAAACACCATATATTTT
>TRBV30|TRBD1|TRBJ2-3|once
CAWSVRGQGSDTQYF
TGTGCCTGGAGTGTACGAGGACAGGGATCAGATACGCAGTATTTT
>TRBV2|.|TRBJ2-7|few
CASTADLGEQYF
TGTGCCAGCACGGCAGATTTAGGGGAGCAGTACTTC
>TRBV7-3|.|TRBJ2-5|.
CASSPGAPQETQYF
TGTGCCAGCAGCCCGGGCGCCCCACAAGAGACCCAGTACTTC
>TRBV7-9|.|TRBJ2-3|.
CASVTRGTQYF
TGTGCCAGCGTGACACGGGGTACGCAGTATTTT
>TRBV5-1|.|TRBJ1-6|few
CASSLEQGGNSPLHF
TGCGCCAGCAGCTTGGAACAGGGTGGAAATTCACCCCTCCACTTT
>TRBV6-2/TRBV6-3|.|TRBJ1-1|.
CASSSTSRQAFF
TGTGCCAGCAGTTCCACGTCAAGGCAAGCTTTCTTT
>TRBV6-2/TRBV6-3|.|TRBJ1-5|once
CASSLMGRQPQHF
TGTGCCAGCAGTCTAATGGGGCGTCAGCCCCAGCATTTT
>TRBV6-5|.|TRBJ2-3|.
CASRVLTDTQYF
TGTGCCAGCAGAGTTCTCACAGATACGCAGTATTTT
>TRBV29-1|.|TRBJ1-1|.
CSVVDTEAFF
TGCAGCGTTGTGGACACTGAAGCTTTCTTT
>TRBV2|.|TRBJ1-2|.
CASSGQHYGYTF
TGTGCCAGCAGCGGACAGCACTATGGCTACACCTTC
>TRBV6-5|TRBD2|TRBJ2-7|.
CATTGTSGAEQYF
TGTGCCACCACCGGGACTAGCGGGGCCGAGCAGTACTTC